One sample yielded the 8 T cell receptor beta chains listed below, sequenced in a study of blood T cells in healthy people across ages. Alongside a J-beta primer mix, a sample-barcoded 5' primer served in a second PCR lasting roughly 7 to 11 cycles. Each CDR3 protein gets one entry after TCRdb re-called the 5' RACE reads with MiXCR. The sample records around 850,000 distinct CDR3 sequences, 36% being singletons. Source material: blood. The origin of the receptors is a man between 18 and 29 years old in good health.

This clonotype appeared a few times. The chain recombines TRBV9 with TRBJ2-1; 9 bases are shared with TRBD2. V gave up 0 bases and J gave up 7 bases; unmatched junction bases: 11. CDR1 is SGDLS, CDR2 YYNGEE, per germline. This CDR3 spans 17 amino acids. The CDR3 spells CASSVDRVQRGVNEQFF. CDR3 in DNA: TGTGCCAGCAGCGTAGATCGGGTCCAGCGGGGGGTTAATGAGCAGTTCTTC.

In this sample, this clonotype turned up many times. This chain connects TRBV4-3 to TRBJ1-2, with D possibly matching TRBD1 (5 bases). The V and J ends lost 0 bases and 8 bases respectively, with 19 bases between them. The CDR3 consists of 16 residues. Germline CDR1 LGHNA, CDR2 YSLEER. The CDR3 sequence is CASSQEGGNAGDGYTF. CDR3 DNA sequence: TGCGCCAGCAGCCAAGAGGGAGGTAACGCGGGGGACGGCTACACCTTC.

This clonotype was detected only a few times. The CDR3 region has the DNA TGTGCCAGCAGCCGCTCGGGAACCGAGACCCAGTACTTC. Translation gives CASSRSGTETQYF. V and J are TRBV7-2 and TRBJ2-5, with D maybe TRBD2 (5 bases). The CDR3 runs 13 residues. Trimming pared 5 bases from V and 5 bases from J, leaving 12 bases between. Germline V lookup: CDR1 SGHTA, CDR2 FQGNSA.

This chain uses TRBV5-5 with TRBJ2-2; 7 nucleotides line up with TRBD1. The CDR3 length is 16 residues. Trimming removed 6 bases from V and 8 bases from J; junction bases left unmatched: 16. The germline V gene has CDR1 SGHKS and CDR2 YYEKEE (reference sequence). The DNA of the CDR3 is TGTGCCAGCACCCCTCCACTAAAAGACAGGGATGGGGAGCTGTTTTTT. It specifies CASTPPLKDRDGELFF.

The rearrangement links TRBV9 to TRBJ1-3, with a weak D call TRBD1 (6 bases). Trimming stripped 4 bases from V and 4 bases from J, with 21 bases between. This CDR3 is 17 amino acids long. Germline V lookup: CDR1 SGDLS, CDR2 YYNGEE. The CDR3: CASSSPGGEALGNTIYF. CDR3 DNA: TGTGCCAGCAGCTCACCGGGGGGCGAAGCTCTAGGAAACACCATATATTTT.

V gene TRBV5-1 combines with J gene TRBJ2-5; 7 bases map to TRBD1. The CDR3 length is 16 residues. Germline CDR1 is SGHRS and CDR2 is YFSETQ. J lost 6 bases, V lost 4 bases, and 15 bases had no gene match. In nucleotides, the CDR3 is TGCGCCAGCAGCCAAGGACAGGACCCTGGTGTGAAGACCCAGTACTTC. This translates into CASSQGQDPGVKTQYF.

This chain links TRBV4-1 with TRBJ1-2, with TRBD1 identical over 8 bases. Trimming at V came to 6 bases and at J to 4 bases, leaving 7 bases not matched to a gene. Germline CDR1 is MGHRA and CDR2 is YSYEKL. The CDR3 extends over 14 amino acids. The CDR3 sequence is CASSRTGRTYGYTF. In DNA form, the CDR3 reads TGCGCCAGCAGTCGGACAGGGAGGACCTATGGCTACACCTTC.

This clonotype was counted at least ten times. J is TRBJ1-2 and V is TRBV9, with D unclear. Per the germline V gene, CDR1 is SGDLS and CDR2 is YYNGEE. This CDR3 has 13 residues. Trimming removed 3 bases from V and 4 bases from J, with 10 bases in between. CDR3 loop: CASSDGSFYGYTF. In DNA form, the CDR3 reads TGTGCCAGCAGCGACGGCAGCTTCTATGGCTACACCTTC.